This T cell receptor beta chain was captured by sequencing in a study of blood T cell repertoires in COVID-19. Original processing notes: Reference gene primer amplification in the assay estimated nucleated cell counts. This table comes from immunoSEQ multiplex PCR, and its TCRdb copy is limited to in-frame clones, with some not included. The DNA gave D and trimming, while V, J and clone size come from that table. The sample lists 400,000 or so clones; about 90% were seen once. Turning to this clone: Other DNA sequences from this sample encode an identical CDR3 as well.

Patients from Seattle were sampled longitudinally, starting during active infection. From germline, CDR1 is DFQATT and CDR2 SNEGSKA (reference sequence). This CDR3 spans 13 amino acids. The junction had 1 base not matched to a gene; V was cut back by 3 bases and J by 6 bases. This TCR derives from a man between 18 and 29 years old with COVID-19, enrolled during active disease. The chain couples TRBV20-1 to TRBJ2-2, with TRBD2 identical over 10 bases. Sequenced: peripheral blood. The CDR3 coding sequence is TGCAGTGCTAGTCTAGCGGGGGCCGGGGAGCTGTTTTTT. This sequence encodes CSASLAGAGELFF.